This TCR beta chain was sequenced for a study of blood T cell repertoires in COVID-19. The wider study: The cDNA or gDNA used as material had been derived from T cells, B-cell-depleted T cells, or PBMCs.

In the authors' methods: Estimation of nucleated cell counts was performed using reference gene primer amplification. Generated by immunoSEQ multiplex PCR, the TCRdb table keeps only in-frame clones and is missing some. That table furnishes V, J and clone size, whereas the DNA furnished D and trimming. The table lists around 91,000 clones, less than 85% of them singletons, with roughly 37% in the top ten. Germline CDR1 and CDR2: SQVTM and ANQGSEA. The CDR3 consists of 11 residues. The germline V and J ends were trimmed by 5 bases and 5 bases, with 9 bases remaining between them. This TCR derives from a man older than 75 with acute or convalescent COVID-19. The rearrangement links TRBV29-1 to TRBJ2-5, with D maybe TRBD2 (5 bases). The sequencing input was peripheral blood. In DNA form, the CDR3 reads TGCAGCGTTACCTCGGGGGAGACCCAGTACTTC. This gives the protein CSVTSGETQYF.